This TCR beta chain was obtained from a study of blood T cell repertoires in COVID-19. Study in general: Acute and convalescent COVID-19 specimens originated in the United States, Italy and Spain. Sample material is recorded as cDNA or gDNA derived from T cells, B-cell-depleted T cells, or PBMCs.

Measured with immunoSEQ multiplex PCR; TCRdb has only the in-frame clones, and not every one. The sample holds about 160,000 clones, around 90% seen once. The germline V gene has CDR1 LGHDT and CDR2 YNNKEL (reference sequence). The CDR3 totals 13 residues. V gave up 3 bases and J gave up 5 bases, with 9 bases separating them. The sequenced sample consisted of peripheral blood. This TCR was sampled from a man aged 55 to 70 with active or convalescent COVID-19. V is TRBV3-1 (or the pseudogene TRBV3-2) and J is TRBJ2-3; D is unclear. CDR3 DNA sequence: TGTGCCAGCAGCCAGAACGCAGGAGATACGCAGTATTTT. As protein: CASSQNAGDTQYF.